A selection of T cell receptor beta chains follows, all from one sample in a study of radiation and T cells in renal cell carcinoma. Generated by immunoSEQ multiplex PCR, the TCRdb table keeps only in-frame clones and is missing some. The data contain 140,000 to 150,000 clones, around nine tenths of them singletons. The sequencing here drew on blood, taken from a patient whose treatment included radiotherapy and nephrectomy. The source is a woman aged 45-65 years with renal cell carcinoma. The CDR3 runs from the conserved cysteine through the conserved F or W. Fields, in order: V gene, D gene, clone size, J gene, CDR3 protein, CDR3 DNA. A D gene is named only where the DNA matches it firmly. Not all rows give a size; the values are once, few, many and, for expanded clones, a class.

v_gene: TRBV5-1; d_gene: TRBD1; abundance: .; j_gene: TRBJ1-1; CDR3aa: CASSVQGGNTEAFF; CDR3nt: TGCGCCAGCAGCGTCCAGGGGGGGAACACTGAAGCTTTCTTT
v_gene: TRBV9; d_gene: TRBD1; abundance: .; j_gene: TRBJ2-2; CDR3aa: CASSVEQGGTGELFF; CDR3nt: TGTGCCAGCAGCGTAGAACAGGGGGGCACCGGGGAGCTGTTTTTT
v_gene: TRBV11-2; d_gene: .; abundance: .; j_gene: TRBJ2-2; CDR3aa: CASSLAPNTGELFF; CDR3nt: TGTGCCAGCAGCTTAGCCCCGAACACCGGGGAGCTGTTTTTT
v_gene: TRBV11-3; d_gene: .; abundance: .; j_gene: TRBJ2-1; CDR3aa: CASSQGYNEQFF; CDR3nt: TGTGCCAGCAGTCAGGGTTACAATGAGCAGTTCTTC
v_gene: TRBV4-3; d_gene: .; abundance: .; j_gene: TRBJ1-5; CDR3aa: CASSHTRGTESNQPQHF; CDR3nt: TGCGCCAGCAGCCACACTAGGGGTACGGAGAGCAATCAGCCCCAGCATTTT
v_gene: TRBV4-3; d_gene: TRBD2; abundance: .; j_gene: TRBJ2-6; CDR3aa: CASSPGGGTGANVLTF; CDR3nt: TGCGCCAGCAGCCCCGGCGGGGGTACTGGGGCCAACGTCCTGACTTTC
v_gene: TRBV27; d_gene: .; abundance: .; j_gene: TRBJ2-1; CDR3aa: CASRESSYNEQFF; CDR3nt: TGTGCCAGCAGAGAGAGCAGTTACAATGAGCAGTTCTTC
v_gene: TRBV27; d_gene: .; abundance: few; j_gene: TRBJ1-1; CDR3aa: CASSPRTVMNTEAFF; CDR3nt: TGTGCCAGCAGTCCACGGACAGTAATGAACACTGAAGCTTTCTTT
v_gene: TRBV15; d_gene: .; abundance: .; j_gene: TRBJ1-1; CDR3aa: CATSREWDVLDTEAFF; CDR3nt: TGTGCCACCAGCAGAGAGTGGGATGTTCTCGACACTGAAGCTTTCTTT
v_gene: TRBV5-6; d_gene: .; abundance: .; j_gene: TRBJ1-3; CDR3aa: CASSLASVDSGNTIYF; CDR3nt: TGTGCCAGCAGCTTGGCGTCGGTGGACTCTGGAAACACCATATATTTT
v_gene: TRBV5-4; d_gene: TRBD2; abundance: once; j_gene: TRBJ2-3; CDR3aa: CASSLGERGGRDTQYF; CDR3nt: TGTGCCAGCAGCTTGGGGGAGCGGGGGGGCCGAGATACGCAGTATTTT
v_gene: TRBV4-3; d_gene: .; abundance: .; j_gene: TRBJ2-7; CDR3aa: CASSQGSTGFYEQYF; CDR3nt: TGCGCCAGCAGCCAGGGATCAACAGGTTTCTACGAGCAGTACTTC
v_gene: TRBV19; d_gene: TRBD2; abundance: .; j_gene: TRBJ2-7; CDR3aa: CASSPRTSGRSYEQYF; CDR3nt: TGTGCCAGTAGTCCTCGGACTAGCGGGAGGTCCTACGAGCAGTACTTC
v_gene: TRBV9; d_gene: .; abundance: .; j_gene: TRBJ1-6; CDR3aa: CASSALRGGYNSPLHF; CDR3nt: TGTGCCAGCAGCGCCCTAAGGGGGGGCTATAATTCACCCCTCCACTTT
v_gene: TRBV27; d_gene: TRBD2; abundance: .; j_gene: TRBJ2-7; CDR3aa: CASSLFTGLAGYEQYF; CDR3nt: TGTGCCAGCAGTTTATTCACCGGACTAGCAGGCTACGAGCAGTACTTC
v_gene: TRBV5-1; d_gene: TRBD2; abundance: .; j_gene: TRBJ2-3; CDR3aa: CASSLRRTSGSNTQYF; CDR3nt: TGCGCCAGCAGCTTGAGGCGGACTAGCGGGAGTAACACGCAGTATTTT
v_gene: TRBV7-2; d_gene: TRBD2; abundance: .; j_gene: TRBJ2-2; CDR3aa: CASSLFRTSGRNTGELFF; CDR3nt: TGTGCCAGCAGCTTATTTCGGACTAGCGGGAGGAACACCGGGGAGCTGTTTTTT
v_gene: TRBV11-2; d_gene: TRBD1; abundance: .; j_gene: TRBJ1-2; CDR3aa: CASSLDAGTGGGYTF; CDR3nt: TGTGCCAGCAGCTTAGACGCCGGGACAGGGGGCGGCTACACCTTC
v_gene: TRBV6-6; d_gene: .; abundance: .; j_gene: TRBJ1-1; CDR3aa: CASSYGMNTEAFF; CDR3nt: TGTGCCAGCAGCTACGGGATGAACACTGAAGCTTTCTTT
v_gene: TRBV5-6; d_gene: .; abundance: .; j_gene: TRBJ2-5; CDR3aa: CASSFDRTETQYF; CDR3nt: TGTGCCAGCAGCTTTGACAGGACGGAGACCCAGTACTTC
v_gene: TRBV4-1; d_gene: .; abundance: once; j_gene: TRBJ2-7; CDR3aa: CASSLTRLRGDHLDYEQYF; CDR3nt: TGCGCCAGCAGCCTCACCCGCCTCCGGGGAGATCATTTAGACTACGAGCAGTACTTC
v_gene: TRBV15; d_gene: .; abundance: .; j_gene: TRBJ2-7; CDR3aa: CALPRGTVYEQYF; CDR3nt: TGTGCCCTCCCACGGGGGACGGTCTACGAGCAGTACTTC
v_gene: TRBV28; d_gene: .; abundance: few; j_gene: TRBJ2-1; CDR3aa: CASSLNWAPNEQFF; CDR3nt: TGTGCCAGCAGCCTAAACTGGGCCCCCAATGAGCAGTTCTTC
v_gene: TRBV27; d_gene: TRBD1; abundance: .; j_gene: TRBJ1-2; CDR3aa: CASSWDRNYGYTF; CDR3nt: TGTGCCAGCAGCTGGGACAGAAACTATGGCTACACCTTC
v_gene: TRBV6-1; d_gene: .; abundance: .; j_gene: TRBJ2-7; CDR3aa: CASSDPGRAYEQYF; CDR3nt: TGTGCCAGCAGTGACCCCGGGAGAGCCTACGAGCAGTACTTC
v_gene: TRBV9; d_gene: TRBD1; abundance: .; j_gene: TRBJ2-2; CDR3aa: CASSPGTAQRGELFF; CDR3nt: TGTGCCAGCAGCCCAGGGACAGCCCAACGCGGGGAGCTGTTTTTT
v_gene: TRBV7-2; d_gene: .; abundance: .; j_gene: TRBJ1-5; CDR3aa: CASSLVASNQPQHF; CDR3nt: TGTGCCAGCAGCTTAGTGGCTAGCAATCAGCCCCAGCATTTT
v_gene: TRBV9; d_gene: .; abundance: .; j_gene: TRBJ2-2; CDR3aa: CASSIPQGPTGELFF; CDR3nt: TGTGCCAGCAGCATACCACAGGGACCCACCGGGGAGCTGTTTTTT
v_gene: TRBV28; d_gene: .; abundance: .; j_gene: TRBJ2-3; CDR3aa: CASMGGTNTDTQYF; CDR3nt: TGTGCCAGCATGGGGGGAACCAACACAGATACGCAGTATTTT
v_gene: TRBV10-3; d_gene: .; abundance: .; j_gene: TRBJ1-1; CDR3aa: CAAKAGATEAFF; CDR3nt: TGTGCCGCCAAGGCGGGGGCTACTGAAGCTTTCTTT
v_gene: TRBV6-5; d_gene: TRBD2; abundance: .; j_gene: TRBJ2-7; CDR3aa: CASSPTSGSWYEQYF; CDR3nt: TGTGCCAGCAGCCCTACTAGCGGGAGTTGGTACGAGCAGTACTTC